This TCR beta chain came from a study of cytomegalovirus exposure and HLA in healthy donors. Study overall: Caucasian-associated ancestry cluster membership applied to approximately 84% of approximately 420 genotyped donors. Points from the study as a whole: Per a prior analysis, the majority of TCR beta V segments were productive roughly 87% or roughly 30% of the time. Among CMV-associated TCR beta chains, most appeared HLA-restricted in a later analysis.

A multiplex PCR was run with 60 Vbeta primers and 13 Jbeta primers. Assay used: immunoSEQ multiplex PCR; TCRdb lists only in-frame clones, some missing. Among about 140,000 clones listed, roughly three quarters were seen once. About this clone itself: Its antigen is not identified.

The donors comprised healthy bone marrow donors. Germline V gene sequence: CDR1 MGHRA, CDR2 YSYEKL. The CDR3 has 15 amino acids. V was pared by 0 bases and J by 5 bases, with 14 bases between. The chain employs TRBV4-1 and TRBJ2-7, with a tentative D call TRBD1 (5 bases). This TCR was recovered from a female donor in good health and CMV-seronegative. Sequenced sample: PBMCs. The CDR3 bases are TGCGCCAGCAGCCAAGAGGGGCTTGAACACCACGAGCAGTACTTC. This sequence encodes CASSQEGLEHHEQYF.